The rows below give T cell receptor beta chains drawn from one sample of a study of siplizumab effects on memory and regulatory T cells. Clones were sequenced by immunoSEQ multiplex PCR, and TCRdb holds only the in-frame ones, with some missing. Of more than 75,000 clones listed, approximately 94% are singletons. Sequencing input: CD8+ T cells sorted from blood. Every receptor here comes from a human donor in good health. The CDR3 runs from the conserved cysteine through the conserved F or W. Fields, in order: V gene, clone size, D gene, J gene, CDR3 protein, CDR3 DNA. The D gene is left open where the match is weak. Clone sizes are given selectively: once, few, many, or a class where the clone is expanded.

TRBV25-1	NA	NA	TRBJ2-1	CASSEGYLYNEQFF	TGTGCCAGCAGTGAAGGATATCTCTACAATGAGCAGTTCTTC
TRBV19	once	NA	TRBJ2-7	CASKGGYEQYF	TGTGCCAGTAAGGGGGGCTACGAGCAGTACTTC
TRBV7-6	NA	NA	TRBJ1-2	CASSPQTGHYTF	TGTGCCAGCAGCCCGCAGACAGGTCACTACACCTTC
TRBV9	NA	NA	TRBJ2-1	CASSVEVGSSYNEQFF	TGTGCCAGCAGCGTAGAGGTGGGAAGCTCCTACAATGAGCAGTTCTTC
TRBV7-9	NA	NA	TRBJ2-7	CASSARGEGPYEQYF	TGTGCCAGCAGTGCCAGGGGCGAGGGGCCCTACGAGCAGTACTTC
TRBV13	few	NA	TRBJ1-1	CASSLGAGGAFF	TGTGCCAGCAGCTTAGGGGCAGGTGGGGCTTTCTTT
TRBV5-6	NA	NA	TRBJ2-7	CASSPGGRRDEQYF	TGTGCCAGCAGCCCAGGGGGGAGACGGGACGAGCAGTACTTC
TRBV5-6	NA	TRBD2	TRBJ2-1	CASSNPSGVNNEQFF	TGTGCCAGCAGCAACCCTAGCGGGGTAAACAATGAGCAGTTCTTC
TRBV4-1	NA	NA	TRBJ1-2	CASSQDGDRDTHDYGYTF	TGCGCCAGCAGCCAAGATGGCGACCGGGACACCCACGACTATGGCTACACCTTC
TRBV7-8	NA	TRBD2	TRBJ2-1	CASSLGLLELAGAGEQFF	TGTGCCAGCAGCTTAGGCCTCTTGGAACTAGCGGGGGCCGGGGAGCAGTTCTTC
TRBV10-3	NA	NA	TRBJ2-1	CAADSGDYNEQFF	TGTGCTGCGGACAGCGGAGATTACAATGAGCAGTTCTTC
TRBV15	once	NA	TRBJ2-7	CATSAERPYEQYF	TGTGCCACCAGCGCGGAGAGACCCTACGAGCAGTACTTC
TRBV18	NA	TRBD1	TRBJ2-7	CASSLGQGAGEQYF	TGTGCCAGCTCACTTGGACAGGGGGCAGGCGAGCAGTACTTC
TRBV7-9	few	NA	TRBJ2-7	CASSLVGNEQYF	TGTGCCAGCAGCTTAGTCGGCAACGAGCAGTACTTC
TRBV27	NA	NA	TRBJ1-2	CASSFGSPGFVGYTF	TGTGCCAGCAGTTTCGGCAGCCCAGGGTTTGTTGGCTACACCTTC
TRBV4-1	NA	NA	TRBJ1-1	CASSQQGMNTEAFF	TGCGCCAGCAGCCAACAGGGTATGAACACTGAAGCTTTCTTT
TRBV19	NA	TRBD1	TRBJ2-2	CASSIDWTGDTGELFF	TGTGCCAGTAGTATAGATTGGACAGGGGATACCGGGGAGCTGTTTTTT
TRBV19	NA	TRBD1	TRBJ1-5	CASSMLRTGGNQPQHF	TGTGCCAGTAGTATGCTGCGGACAGGGGGCAATCAGCCCCAGCATTTT
TRBV15	NA	NA	TRBJ1-1	CATSRDRDNVEAFF	TGTGCCACCAGCAGAGACCGGGACAATGTCGAAGCTTTCTTT
TRBV7-2	NA	NA	TRBJ1-2	CASGEAGHGYTF	TGTGCCAGCGGGGAGGCGGGACATGGCTACACCTTC
TRBV7-9	NA	TRBD2	TRBJ2-2	CASSPPIAGENTGELFF	TGTGCCAGCAGCCCCCCGATAGCGGGAGAGAACACCGGGGAGCTGTTTTTT
TRBV11-3	NA	NA	TRBJ2-1	CASVGLGHEQFF	TGTGCCAGCGTGGGCCTGGGACATGAGCAGTTCTTC
TRBV5-1	NA	NA	TRBJ1-3	CASSAVEALSGNTIYF	TGCGCCAGCAGCGCGGTCGAGGCCCTCTCTGGAAACACCATATATTTT
TRBV13	once	TRBD2	TRBJ2-3	CASSLWEGDTDTQYF	TGTGCCAGCAGCCTCTGGGAGGGCGACACAGATACGCAGTATTTT
TRBV28	NA	NA	TRBJ1-1	CASSTRRSMNTEAFF	TGTGCCAGCAGTACTCGACGGTCCATGAACACTGAAGCTTTCTTT
TRBV5-1	once	NA	TRBJ2-2	CASSLSSANTGELFF	TGCGCCAGCAGCTTGTCCAGTGCGAACACCGGGGAGCTGTTTTTT
TRBV11-3	NA	NA	TRBJ1-1	CASSNTGTEAFF	TGTGCCAGCAGCAACACAGGTACTGAAGCTTTCTTT
TRBV5-4	NA	TRBD1	TRBJ2-7	CASSSDRASGYEQYF	TGTGCCAGCAGCTCGGACAGGGCCTCCGGCTACGAGCAGTACTTC
TRBV6-5	NA	NA	TRBJ1-1	CASSFGEEAFF	TGTGCCAGCAGTTTCGGGGAAGAGGCTTTCTTT
TRBV6-6	NA	NA	TRBJ2-7	CASIESVGPSYEQYF	TGTGCCAGCATTGAAAGCGTAGGACCCTCCTACGAGCAGTACTTC
TRBV27	NA	TRBD2	TRBJ2-1	CASSLLLAGGNEQFF	TGTGCCAGCAGTTTACTACTAGCGGGGGGCAATGAGCAGTTCTTC
TRBV4-1	NA	NA	TRBJ1-4	CASSQRQVGEKLFF	TGCGCCAGCAGCCAGCGGCAGGTCGGTGAAAAACTGTTTTTT
TRBV11-3	NA	NA	TRBJ1-1	CASSFRGSWVDTEAFF	TGTGCCAGCAGCTTCAGGGGCTCTTGGGTAGACACTGAAGCTTTCTTT
TRBV6-1	few	TRBD2	TRBJ2-3	CASSEAPGGGSDTQYF	TGTGCCAGCAGTGAAGCGCCTGGCGGGGGGTCGGATACGCAGTATTTT
TRBV29-1	NA	NA	TRBJ1-2	CSVTLEGRANYGYTF	TGCAGCGTTACCCTAGAGGGCAGAGCTAACTATGGCTACACCTTC
TRBV5-5	NA	NA	TRBJ2-6	CASSLEPGANVLTF	TGTGCCAGCAGCTTGGAACCAGGGGCCAACGTCCTGACTTTC
TRBV10-2	once	NA	TRBJ2-2	CASRDHRDHSWTGELFF	TGCGCCAGCAGAGACCACAGGGACCACTCTTGGACCGGGGAGCTGTTTTTT
TRBV27	NA	TRBD2	TRBJ2-2	CASSLYGGGYTGELFF	TGTGCCAGCAGTTTATACGGGGGAGGGTACACCGGGGAGCTGTTTTTT
TRBV7-2	NA	NA	TRBJ2-5	CASSHGTLQQETQYF	TGTGCCAGCAGCCACGGGACGCTGCAACAAGAGACCCAGTACTTC
TRBV19	medium-sized	NA	TRBJ1-1	CASSTLAGNTEAFF	TGTGCCAGTAGTACATTGGCGGGGAACACTGAAGCTTTCTTT
TRBV27	once	TRBD2	TRBJ2-7	CASSPLAGRAYEQYF	TGTGCCAGCAGTCCCTTAGCGGGGCGGGCCTACGAGCAGTACTTC
TRBV7-8	NA	TRBD1	TRBJ1-4	CASSTGATNEKLFF	TGTGCCAGCAGTACAGGGGCAACTAATGAAAAACTGTTTTTT
TRBV19	NA	TRBD2	TRBJ2-7	CASSIVASGRYEQYF	TGTGCCAGTAGTATCGTGGCTAGCGGGAGATACGAGCAGTACTTC
TRBV5-1	NA	TRBD2	TRBJ2-1	CASRQTASGGLYNEQFF	TGCGCCAGCAGGCAAACTGCTAGCGGGGGCCTATACAATGAGCAGTTCTTC
TRBV13	NA	NA	TRBJ2-7	CASSSRPGGDEQYF	TGTGCCAGCAGCTCCCGTCCTGGAGGCGACGAGCAGTACTTC
TRBV2	once	NA	TRBJ2-5	CASSTNVVNPRETQYF	TGTGCCAGCAGCACGAACGTGGTAAACCCCCGGGAGACCCAGTACTTC
TRBV10-1	NA	TRBD1	TRBJ1-5	CASRGPLGQVQNQPQHF	TGCGCCAGCAGGGGCCCTCTCGGACAGGTTCAAAATCAGCCCCAGCATTTT
TRBV11-1	NA	TRBD2	TRBJ2-1	CASSPQTSGFYNEQFF	TGTGCCAGCAGCCCCCAGACTAGCGGTTTTTACAATGAGCAGTTCTTC
TRBV9	NA	TRBD2	TRBJ2-5	CASSVGGSGSGETQYF	TGTGCCAGCAGCGTAGGGGGTAGCGGGAGTGGCGAGACCCAGTACTTC
TRBV7-9	NA	NA	TRBJ2-5	CASSLGGVETQYF	TGTGCCAGCAGCTTAGGGGGAGTGGAGACCCAGTACTTC
TRBV4-3	NA	NA	TRBJ2-5	CASSPQGGGVPETQYF	TGCGCCAGCAGCCCTCAAGGGGGAGGGGTACCGGAGACCCAGTACTTC